One sample yielded the 12 T cell receptor beta chains listed below, sequenced in a study of CD8+ T cells in alopecia areata. Extracted RNA was reverse transcribed, and the resulting cDNA served as sequencing template. Sequencing used immunoSEQ multiplex PCR; TCRdb keeps in-frame clones, though not all of them. The sample includes some 180,000 clones, around 51% of them seen just once. Indicated treatment: oral pan-JAK inhibitor, 5-10 mg twice daily. The sample consisted of CD8+ T cells sorted from blood, taken around week 54, from a patient treated with tofacitinib. The receptor set was obtained from a human donor with alopecia areata.

This clone was counted between two and nine times. J is TRBJ2-5 and V is TRBV10-3; D remains unclear. The length of the CDR3 is 16 residues. With 3 bases removed from V and 2 bases from J, the gap between germline ends came to 16 bases. Germline CDR1 ENHRY, CDR2 SYGVKD. The CDR3, as DNA: TGTGCCATCAGTGAAAGAGGCAGGACCCCACAAGAGACCCAGTACTTC. It translates to CAISERGRTPQETQYF.

This clone was observed a handful of times. CDR3 in DNA: TGTGCCAGCTCACCGGACCTGGGCACTGAAGCTTTCTTT. Translated: CASSPDLGTEAFF. The chain is built from TRBV18 and TRBJ1-1; D is unresolved. Germline loops: CDR1 KGHSH, CDR2 LQKENI. Trimming shortened V by 3 bases and J by 4 bases, and 9 bases separated the two germline ends. This CDR3 is 13 amino acids long.

As to this clone: The junction departs from germline at one end; a sequencing error may be responsible. The V gene is TRBV4-1, the J gene TRBJ1-5; TRBD1 matches 7 bases. In germline, CDR1 is MGHRA, CDR2 YSYEKL. This CDR3 contains 15 residues. For the CDR3, the DNA is TGCGTCAGCAGCCACGTTGACAGGGATAATCAGCCCCAGCATTTT. This sequence encodes CVSSHVDRDNQPQHF.

The chain uses TRBV5-6 and TRBJ2-7; 7 bases fit TRBD2. The CDR3 totals 14 residues. The germline V gene has CDR1 SGHDT and CDR2 YYEEEE. V was clipped by 4 bases and J by 3 bases; unmatched bases: 7. This CDR3 is CASSATGGGYEQYF. Here the CDR3 DNA reads TGTGCCAGCAGCGCAACGGGCGGGGGCTACGAGCAGTACTTC.

The V and J genes are TRBV4-2 and TRBJ2-5, with 8 bases aligning to TRBD2. Germline CDR1 LGHNA, CDR2 YNFKEQ. The CDR3 runs 15 residues. Trimming removed 1 base from V and 3 bases from J; junction bases left unmatched: 4. The DNA for the CDR3 is TGTGCCAGCAGCCAAGTGCGGGGGGCCGAAGAGACCCAGTACTTC. Its translation is CASSQVRGAEETQYF.

The J gene is TRBJ1-2, the V gene TRBV27, with TRBD1 matching over 7 bases. With 8 bases clipped from V and 6 bases from J, the junction kept 6 bases outside the gene matches. CDR1 MNHEY and CDR2 SMNVEV come from the germline V gene (reference sequence). The CDR3 length is 12 residues. CDR3 sequence reads: CASGQAVNGYTF. In DNA, the CDR3 is TGTGCCAGCGGACAGGCGGTTAATGGCTACACCTTC.

The gene calls are TRBV27 and TRBJ1-2; D perhaps matches TRBD1 (5 bases). The CDR3 covers 13 residues. Germline-derived CDR1 and CDR2 are MNHEY and SMNVEV (reference sequence). V was cut by 2 bases and J by 6 bases, with 10 bases left in between. The CDR3 bases are TGTGCCAGCAGTTTACAGGGATACCATGGCTACACCTTC. It yields the protein CASSLQGYHGYTF.

This chain connects TRBV2 to TRBJ1-1; D ambiguous. The germline V and J ends were trimmed by 9 bases and 4 bases, with 9 bases remaining between them. The CDR3 is 11 residues long. CDR1 is SNHLY and CDR2 is FYNNEI in the germline V gene. The CDR3 loop is CARECTTEAFF. The CDR3 DNA reads as TGTGCCAGGGAATGCACCACTGAAGCTTTCTTT.

The genes are TRBV2 and TRBJ2-5; 10 bases match TRBD1. CDR3 length: 16 residues. The J segment lost 4 bases and the V segment lost 4 bases, leaving 9 bases of the junction unmatched. CDR1 and CDR2 from the germline V gene are SNHLY and FYNNEI. The CDR3 DNA is TGTGCCAGCAGTGGGAGTTGGACAGGGGGGGGAGAGACCCAGTACTTC. Translation: CASSGSWTGGGETQYF. Full variable domain (rest looked up from reference TRBV2 and TRBJ2-5): EPEVTQTPSHQVTQMGQEVILRCVPISNHLYFYWYRQILGQKVEFLVSFYNNEISEKSEIFDDQFSVERPDGSNFTLKIRSTKLEDSAMYFCASSGSWTGGGETQYFGPGTRLLVL.

The chain carries TRBV5-6 and TRBJ2-1, with 8 bases lining up with TRBD2. Germline CDR1 SGHDT, CDR2 YYEEEE. V lost 0 bases to trimming and J lost 5 bases; unmatched junction nucleotides: 7. This CDR3 is built from 16 residues. The CDR3 sequence is CASSLVGGGINNEQFF. The CDR3 DNA reads TGTGCCAGCAGCTTGGTGGGCGGGGGGATAAACAATGAGCAGTTCTTC.

The V gene is TRBV4-3, the J gene TRBJ2-3, with D possibly TRBD1 on 6 matching bases. Germline CDR1 is LGHNA and CDR2 is YSLEER. Trimming left V 4 bases short and J 6 bases short, with 17 bases between. The CDR3 covers 15 residues. CDR3 bases: TGCGCCAGCAGCCTTAGGCAGGGGCTGGTCGATACGCAGTATTTT. This translates into CASSLRQGLVDTQYF.

This clone has more than one count but fewer than ten. The rearrangement joins TRBV14 to TRBJ2-1; no clear D. V lost 0 bases to trimming and J lost 8 bases, with 23 bases between them. The CDR3 covers 18 residues. From germline, CDR1 is SGHDN and CDR2 FVKESK. CDR3 sequence (DNA): TGTGCCAGCAGCCAAGATAGTGAGAAGGCAGGAACTACGTATGAGCAGTTCTTC. This sequence encodes CASSQDSEKAGTTYEQFF. The full variable domain, its missing parts supplied by reference TRBV14 and TRBJ2-1, is EAGVTQFPSHSVIEKGQTVTLRCDPISGHDNLYWYRRVMGKEIKFLLHFVKESKQDESGMPNNRFLAERTGGTYSTLKVQPAELEDSGVYFCASSQDSEKAGTTYEQFFGPGTRLTVL.